The 23 T cell receptor beta chains presented below share a single source sample, sequenced in a study of early T cells in non-severe SARS-CoV-2 infection. One entry per CDR3 protein, called by TCRdb with MiXCR from the 5' RACE reads. The sample holds more than 95,000 distinct CDR3 sequences, 15% seen once. The specimen sequenced was whole blood. The source of these receptors is an adult who was a healthcare worker with PCR-confirmed SARS-CoV-2 infection or an uninfected control (not recorded which).

The chain links TRBV29-1 to TRBJ2-7; D may correspond to TRBD1 or TRBD2 (5 bases each). Germline loops: CDR1 SQVTM, CDR2 ANQGSEA. The V end was cut by 0 bases, the J end by 7 bases, with 13 bases between. The CDR3 has 13 amino acids. CDR3 in amino acids: CSVEDHEGREQYF. CDR3 DNA sequence: TGCAGCGTTGAAGATCACGAGGGACGGGAGCAGTACTTC.

The chain carries TRBV20-1 and TRBJ1-2, with TRBD1 identical over 7 bases. Germline lookup yields CDR1 DFQATT and CDR2 SNEGSKA (reference sequence). The CDR3 extends over 13 amino acids. V was clipped by 5 bases and J by 4 bases; unmatched bases: 7. The chain's CDR3 is CSAPTTGAYGYTF. DNA of the CDR3: TGCAGTGCTCCTACAACAGGGGCCTATGGCTACACCTTC.

This clonotype has just one count. The chain is built from TRBV6-4 and TRBJ1-5; possibly TRBD1 for D (5 bases). The germline gives CDR1 MRHNA, CDR2 SNTAGT. Trimming left V 6 bases short and J 5 bases short, with 17 bases between. The CDR3 has 15 residues. The CDR3 loop is CASSRDPGGDQPQHF. For the CDR3, the DNA is TGTGCCAGCAGCAGGGACCCTGGCGGGGATCAGCCCCAGCATTTT.

V usage is TRBV29-1 and J usage is TRBJ1-4, with 7 bases that match TRBD1. Germline assignment: CDR1 SQVTM and CDR2 ANQGSEA. The V gene end was trimmed by 7 bases and the J gene end by 10 bases; junction bases not matched to a gene: 12. The CDR3 sequence is 13 residues long. CDR3 bases: TGCAGCGGGGGGTCGGACAGGCTCGGAAAACTGTTTTTT. Residues: CSGGSDRLGKLFF. The full variable domain, its missing parts supplied by reference TRBV29-1 and TRBJ1-4, is SAVISQKPSRDICQRGTSLTIQCQVDSQVTMMFWYRQQPGQSLTLIATANQGSEATYESGFVIDKFPISRPNLTFSTLTVSNMSPEDSSIYLCSGGSDRLGKLFFGSGTQLSVL.

The chain combines TRBV7-9 with TRBJ1-1; D unclear. CDR3 length: 14 amino acids. Germline CDR1 reads SEHNR; CDR2 reads FQNEAQ (reference sequence). V lost 0 bases to trimming and J lost 12 bases, with 17 bases between them. CDR3 nucleotides: TGTGCCAGCAGCTTAGCGAGTGGCCGAGGTATTCCTTTCTTT. It translates to CASSLASGRGIPFF.

CDR3: CASSEVRLVGTDTQYF. The DNA for the CDR3 is TGTGCCAGCAGTGAAGTAAGACTTGTGGGCACAGATACGCAGTATTTT. The chain combines TRBV6-1 with TRBJ2-3; D remains ambiguous. V shed 1 base and J shed 1 base, with 12 bases lying between them. CDR1 is MNHNS, CDR2 SASEGT, per germline. This CDR3 has 16 amino acids.

This clonotype came up a few times. V usage is TRBV6-6 and J usage is TRBJ2-2; 11 nucleotides match TRBD2. The CDR3 spans 16 residues. CDR1 and CDR2 from the germline V gene are MNHNY and SVGAGI (reference sequence). V dropped 6 bases and J dropped 5; count of bases not matched to a gene: 8. The CDR3 loop reads CASSLVASGGTGELFF. CDR3 coding DNA: TGTGCCAGCAGCCTCGTGGCTAGCGGGGGGACCGGGGAGCTGTTTTTT.

The genes are TRBV3-1 and TRBJ1-1; D not certain. The ends were cut back, 2 bases at V and 8 bases at J, with 12 bases in the middle. The CDR3 sequence is 13 residues long. The V gene's germline CDR1 is LGHDT and CDR2 YNNKEL (reference sequence). CDR3 protein: CASSQPEVGEAFF. CDR3 DNA sequence: TGTGCCAGCAGCCAACCCGAGGTGGGAGAAGCTTTCTTT.

This clonotype was found a few times. The chain recombines TRBV10-3 with TRBJ2-7; D is uncertain. Trimming shortened V by 3 bases and J by 2 bases, and 11 bases separated the two germline ends. From germline, CDR1 is ENHRY and CDR2 SYGVKD. The CDR3 is made up of 14 amino acids. The CDR3 region has the DNA TGTGCCATCAGTGACAGGATGCTCCCCTACGAGCAGTACTTC. This translates into CAISDRMLPYEQYF.

A remark on this clonotype: One end of the junction varies from germline; a read error may be responsible. This chain joins TRBV27 and TRBJ1-2; D gene unclear. CDR1 MNHEY and CDR2 SMNVEV come from the germline V gene (reference sequence). This CDR3 comprises 17 residues. The CDR3 DNA is TGTGTCAGCAGTTTCGACGGATTCCAGTTAGCTAACTATGGCTACACCTTC. It translates to CVSSFDGFQLANYGYTF.

The chain's CDR3 is CASTTTVSPLHF. The DNA for the CDR3 is TGTGCCAGCACCACGACCGTTTCACCCCTCCACTTT. The genes are TRBV6-2 or TRBV6-3 and TRBJ1-6; D remains unclear. V gave up 7 bases and J gave up 9 bases, with 10 bases separating them. This CDR3 is 12 amino acids long. CDR1 is MNHEY and CDR2 is SVGEGT in the germline V gene.

This chain links TRBV14 with TRBJ2-5; TRBD2 matches 13 bases. Trimming cost V 2 bases and J 2 bases; bases outside gene matches: 2. Germline V gives CDR1 SGHDN, CDR2 FVKESK. This CDR3 has 16 amino acids. This CDR3 is CASSQQGLAGQETQYF. Written as DNA, the CDR3 is TGTGCCAGCAGCCAACAGGGACTAGCGGGGCAAGAGACCCAGTACTTC.

This clonotype occurred many times. The rearrangement links TRBV6-1 to TRBJ1-2; maybe TRBD1 (5 bases). This CDR3 has 15 residues. Germline V gene data show CDR1 as MNHNS and CDR2 as SASEGT. Deletions cut 2 bases from V and 1 base from J, with 11 bases between. The CDR3 sequence is CASSEWDASNYGYTF. CDR3 nucleotides: TGTGCCAGCAGTGAATGGGACGCAAGTAACTATGGCTACACCTTC.

V is TRBV7-6 and J is TRBJ2-5, with D possibly being TRBD2 (7 bases). Germline V CDR1 and CDR2: SGHVS, FNYEAQ. V was clipped by 5 bases and J by 4 bases, with 17 bases between them. The CDR3 spans 15 residues. The CDR3 sequence is CASSQGGDPRETQYF. DNA of the CDR3: TGTGCCAGCAGCCAAGGGGGGGACCCTCGAGAGACCCAGTACTTC.

The sample holds a few counts of this clonotype. This rearrangement joins TRBV12-5 to TRBJ2-1; a weak D match, TRBD1 (5 bases). The germline gives CDR1 LGHNT, CDR2 FRNRAP. The CDR3 extends over 15 amino acids. V lost 1 base to trimming and J lost 4 bases, with 11 bases between them. CDR3 sequence: CASGLGQIFYNEQFF. The CDR3 DNA reads TGTGCTAGTGGTTTGGGACAGATCTTTTACAATGAGCAGTTCTTC.

The DNA for the CDR3 is TGTGCCAGCAGTTTGGGCAAGACAGGGGTTGGGTCTGGGGCCAACGTCCTGACTTTC. Its translation: CASSLGKTGVGSGANVLTF. V and J are TRBV12-3 or TRBV12-4 and TRBJ2-6; 8 bases align to TRBD1. V lost 3 bases, J lost 1 base, and 11 bases stayed unmatched. This CDR3 is 19 amino acids long.

The V and J genes are TRBV7-8 and TRBJ2-2, with TRBD1 matching over 8 bases. V gave up 5 bases and J gave up 8 bases; unmatched junction bases: 13. The germline V gene has CDR1 SGHVS and CDR2 FQNEAQ. CDR3 length: 16 residues. The CDR3 reads CASSADRGPTVGELFF. CDR3 in DNA: TGTGCCAGCAGCGCCGACAGGGGCCCTACGGTGGGGGAGCTGTTTTTT. The whole variable domain, remainder taken from reference TRBV7-8 and TRBJ2-2, is GAGVSQSPRYKVAKRGQDVALRCDPISGHVSLFWYQQALGQGPEFLTYFQNEAQLDKSGLPSDRFFAERPEGSVSTLKIQRTQQEDSAVYLCASSADRGPTVGELFFGEGSRLTVL.

This sequence joins TRBV20-1 and TRBJ1-1, with a tentative D call TRBD1 (5 bases). The length of the CDR3 is 11 residues. Per the germline V gene, CDR1 is DFQATT and CDR2 is SNEGSKA (reference sequence). V was trimmed by 6 bases and J by 4 bases, leaving 9 bases between them. CDR3 nucleotides: TGCAGTGCCTCGGGGGGCACTGAAGCTTTCTTT. This gives the protein CSASGGTEAFF.

The CDR3, as DNA: TGTGCCAGCAAGGTTCGGCAGGCCGGCTACACCTTC. Translation: CASKVRQAGYTF. The V gene is TRBV6-2 or TRBV6-3, the J gene TRBJ1-2; D remains unclear. The germline V and J ends were trimmed by 7 bases and 8 bases, with 14 bases remaining between them. The CDR3 is made up of 12 amino acids. The V gene's germline CDR1 is MNHEY and CDR2 SVGEGT.

At least ten counts were recorded for this clonotype. The chain joins TRBV20-1 to TRBJ1-1, with D perhaps TRBD1 (6 bases). In germline, CDR1 is DFQATT, CDR2 SNEGSKA (reference sequence). With 2 bases removed from V and 4 bases from J, the gap between germline ends came to 11 bases. CDR3 size: 13 residues. Here the CDR3 DNA reads TGCAGTGCTAGACAGGGGTTGGGCACTGAAGCTTTCTTT. Its translation is CSARQGLGTEAFF.

The gene calls are TRBV9 and TRBJ1-4; TRBD1 aligns across 8 bases. Germline V gene data show CDR1 as SGDLS and CDR2 as YYNGEE. The CDR3 length is 14 residues. V gave up 3 bases and J gave up 8 bases; unmatched junction bases: 6. The CDR3 sequence is CASSADRGDEKLFF. The CDR3 DNA is TGTGCCAGCAGCGCAGACAGGGGTGACGAAAAACTGTTTTTT.

The gene calls are TRBV7-8 and TRBJ2-1, with no clear D. The CDR3 has 14 amino acids. Germline CDR1 reads SGHVS; CDR2 reads FQNEAQ. The V and J ends lost 2 bases and 8 bases respectively, with 13 bases between them. The CDR3 is CASSLNPLRDEQFF. CDR3 nucleotide sequence: TGTGCCAGCAGCTTAAATCCCCTTCGGGATGAGCAGTTCTTC.

This clonotype was recorded at least ten times. V usage is TRBV20-1 and J usage is TRBJ2-1; D is tentatively TRBD1 or TRBD2 (7 bases each). Germline assignment: CDR1 DFQATT and CDR2 SNEGSKA (reference sequence). The CDR3 runs to 12 residues. Trimming shortened V by 6 bases and J by 10 bases, and 16 bases separated the two germline ends. Here the CDR3 reads CSAMTGREEQFF. The CDR3 DNA sequence: TGCAGTGCCATGACAGGGAGGGAGGAGCAGTTCTTC.